Each of the 17 T cell receptor beta chains below was sequenced from the same sample in a study of blood T cells in healthy people across ages. A sample-barcoded 5' primer and a J-beta primer mix were used in a second PCR of about 7 to 12 cycles. One entry per CDR3 protein, called by TCRdb with MiXCR from the 5' RACE reads. This table has roughly 1,800,000 distinct CDR3 sequences, around half appearing once. Specimen: blood. Receptors originate from a woman in her forties in good health.

This chain uses TRBV3-1 with TRBJ2-1; 13 bases agree with TRBD2. The CDR3 is 15 residues long. J was trimmed by 8 bases and V by 4 bases; bases with no gene match: 5. Germline CDR1 LGHDT, CDR2 YNNKEL (reference sequence). CDR3 residues: CASSPTSGGAYEQFF. CDR3 in DNA: TGTGCCAGCAGCCCTACTAGCGGGGGGGCCTATGAGCAGTTCTTC.

This chain links TRBV20-1 with TRBJ2-7; TRBD2 might be the D (5 bases). This CDR3 spans 15 amino acids. Germline-derived CDR1 and CDR2 are DFQATT and SNEGSKA (reference sequence). The V and J ends lost 3 bases and 4 bases respectively, with 19 bases between them. The DNA of the CDR3 is TGCAGTGCTAGCGATCCGGGGAAGAATCCTTACGAGCAGTACTTC. It specifies CSASDPGKNPYEQYF.

The chain carries TRBV28 and TRBJ2-3, with D hard to call. Trimming cost V 7 bases and J 0 bases, with 11 bases left between them. Germline assignment: CDR1 MDHEN and CDR2 SYDVKM. CDR3 size: 14 residues. The chain's CDR3 is CASTESSSTDTQYF. CDR3 bases: TGTGCCAGCACTGAGTCCTCTAGCACAGATACGCAGTATTTT.

The sample holds a few counts of this clonotype. V gene TRBV4-2 combines with J gene TRBJ2-5, with D uncertain. The CDR3 totals 15 residues. V lost 0 bases to trimming and J lost 1 base, with 9 bases between them. Germline CDR1 is LGHNA and CDR2 is YNFKEQ. The CDR3 protein is CASSQDRRLQETQYF. The CDR3 bases are TGTGCCAGCAGCCAAGATCGTAGGCTCCAAGAGACCCAGTACTTC.

The rearrangement joins TRBV3-1 to TRBJ2-6; 7 positions agree with TRBD1. CDR1 and CDR2 from the germline V gene are LGHDT and YNNKEL (reference sequence). The ends lost 4 bases at V and 4 bases at J; junction bases unmatched: 10. CDR3 size: 17 residues. CDR3 region: CASSRSPDRAGANVLTF. The CDR3 bases are TGTGCCAGCAGCCGCAGTCCTGACAGGGCCGGGGCCAACGTCCTGACTTTC.

V usage is TRBV4-3 and J usage is TRBJ2-4, with D possibly being TRBD2 (5 bases). Germline-derived CDR1 and CDR2 are LGHNA and YSLEER. This CDR3 comprises 14 residues. Trimming removed 1 base at V and 7 bases at J, with 11 bases between. The CDR3 region is CASSQASSGNIQYF. The CDR3 nucleotides read TGCGCCAGCAGCCAAGCCTCGTCGGGGAACATTCAGTACTTC.

The V and J genes are TRBV6-2 or TRBV6-3 and TRBJ1-2, with 10 bases aligning to TRBD1. The V gene's germline CDR1 is MNHEY and CDR2 SVGEGT. V trimming: 5 bases; J trimming: 2 bases; junction bases outside the gene matches: 5. This CDR3 contains 15 residues. Written as DNA, the CDR3 is TGTGCCAGCAGTACCTGGGGACAGGGGAACTATGGCTACACCTTC. As protein: CASSTWGQGNYGYTF.

In regard to this clonotype: At one end, the junction sequence differs from germline, possibly due to a read error. V gene TRBV7-2 combines with J gene TRBJ2-1, with D perhaps TRBD2 (6 bases). Germline lookup yields CDR1 SGHTA and CDR2 FQGNSA. The CDR3 spans 14 residues. The CDR3 reads CASSNPGGDNERFF. The CDR3 DNA reads TGTGCCAGCAGCAACCCCGGGGGAGACAATGAGCGGTTCTTC.

This clonotype was counted only a few times. V gene TRBV6-6 combines with J gene TRBJ1-2; 8 positions agree with TRBD1. The germline CDR1 and CDR2 sequences are MNHNY and SVGAGI (reference sequence). This CDR3 spans 17 amino acids. Unmatched junction bases numbered 7, after V lost 0 bases and J lost 1 base. CDR3 region: CASSYSGRGRDNYGYTF. DNA for the CDR3: TGTGCCAGCAGTTACTCGGGCAGGGGGCGAGATAACTATGGCTACACCTTC.

The chain carries TRBV11-2 and TRBJ2-3; D not certain. V was shortened by 2 bases and J by 0 bases, with 9 bases between the two germline ends. The CDR3 spans 15 residues. Germline CDR1 reads SGHAT; CDR2 reads FQNNGV. The CDR3 here is CASSLRATSTDTQYF. In nucleotides, the CDR3 is TGTGCCAGCAGCTTAAGGGCGACAAGCACAGATACGCAGTATTTT.

Comment on this clonotype: The junction differs from germline at one of its ends, possibly a read error. The chain employs TRBV12-3 or TRBV12-4 and TRBJ2-4; D ambiguous. This CDR3 is built from 13 residues. This CDR3 is CAGSLGTKNIQYF. DNA of the CDR3: TGTGCCGGCAGTTTAGGTACCAAAAACATTCAGTACTTC.

For the CDR3, the DNA is TGTGCCAGCAGTGACCGGGACACCACTGAAGCTTTCTTT. Translating it yields CASSDRDTTEAFF. The rearrangement uses TRBV6-4 and TRBJ1-1; D possibly corresponds to TRBD1 (6 bases). The V end lost 2 bases, the J end lost 4 bases, and 8 bases lay between the germline ends. CDR1 MRHNA and CDR2 SNTAGT come from the germline V gene. This CDR3 comprises 13 residues.

J is TRBJ2-3 and V is TRBV4-3, with 7 bases fitting TRBD2. Germline values: CDR1 LGHNA, CDR2 YSLEER. This CDR3 is 17 amino acids long. After removal of 0 bases from V and 1 base from J, the junction contained 7 bases not matched to a gene. CDR3 region: CASSQDGTAGGTDTQYF. The CDR3 nucleotides read TGCGCCAGCAGCCAAGATGGTACCGCGGGGGGCACAGATACGCAGTATTTT.

This clonotype was detected only a few times. This sequence joins TRBV4-3 and TRBJ2-3; D ambiguous. The CDR3 is made up of 14 amino acids. Between the trimmed V and J ends, which lost 0 bases and 8 bases, there was a span of 12 bases. Germline CDR1 reads LGHNA; CDR2 reads YSLEER. DNA of the CDR3: TGCGCCAGCAGCCAAGATATAGGTTTAAGTACGCAGTATTTT. This gives the protein CASSQDIGLSTQYF.

This chain links TRBV7-2 with TRBJ2-1; the D call may be TRBD1 or TRBD2 (6 bases each). The CDR3 loop spans 13 amino acids. V was pared by 6 bases and J by 3 bases, with 9 bases between. From germline, CDR1 is SGHTA and CDR2 FQGNSA. In DNA form, the CDR3 reads TGTGCCAGCAGGGGGGGCCTCTACAATGAGCAGTTCTTC. It yields the protein CASRGGLYNEQFF. The full variable domain, in which reference TRBV7-2 and TRBJ2-1 provide the parts outside the CDR3, is GAGVSQSPSNKVTEKGKDVELRCDPISGHTALYWYRQSLGQGLEFLIYFQGNSAPDKSGLPSDRFSAERTGGSVSTLTIQRTQQEDSAVYLCASRGGLYNEQFFGPGTRLTVL.

V and J are TRBV9 and TRBJ2-1, with 7 bases fitting TRBD1. The CDR3 has 14 residues. CDR1 SGDLS and CDR2 YYNGEE come from the germline V gene. Trimming removed 3 bases from V and 4 bases from J; junction bases left unmatched: 4. The CDR3 region has the DNA TGTGCCAGCAGCGGCAAGGGACAGTACAATGAGCAGTTCTTC. Translating gives CASSGKGQYNEQFF.

The chain links TRBV4-2 to TRBJ2-6; D uncertain. Trimming took off 1 base at V and 0 bases at J, with 13 bases between the two ends. Germline CDR1 reads LGHNA; CDR2 reads YNFKEQ. The CDR3 runs to 18 residues. This chain's CDR3 is CASSQVSPGASGANVLTF. In nucleotides, the CDR3 is TGTGCCAGCAGCCAAGTCTCCCCGGGTGCCTCTGGGGCCAACGTCCTGACTTTC.